The 8 T cell receptor beta chains below all came from one sample that was sequenced in a study of T-cell reconstitution after alpha-beta-depleted transplantation in children. TCRbeta library construction was performed incorporating unique molecular identifiers. One entry per CDR3 protein, called by TCRdb with MiXCR from the PCR reads. The sample has some 460,000 distinct CDR3 sequences; around 15% are singletons. Specimen: PBMCs, mostly from graft donor cells, collected 360 days after TCRalphabeta/CD19-depleted stem cell transplant. These receptors were collected from a boy in the first two years of life who had a stem cell transplant for Wiskott-Aldrich syndrome, so the T cells may come from the graft donor.

This chain links TRBV3-1 with TRBJ2-7, with D perhaps TRBD2 (5 bases). Germline loops: CDR1 LGHDT, CDR2 YNNKEL (reference sequence). This CDR3 has 17 residues. Trimming shortened V by 0 bases and J by 6 bases, and 21 bases separated the two germline ends. The CDR3 DNA reads as TGTGCCAGCAGCCAAGAGACCCTTAGGTGGGAGAGGGTCGAGCAGTACTTC. Encoded protein: CASSQETLRWERVEQYF.

This chain connects TRBV12-3 or TRBV12-4 to TRBJ2-1; 13 bases are shared with TRBD2. J was trimmed by 0 bases and V by 3 bases; bases with no gene match: 11. The CDR3 consists of 20 residues. CDR3 in DNA: TGTGCCAGCAGTTTCCCTCCGGGACTAGCGGGGTCGAGCTCCTACAATGAGCAGTTCTTC. It codes for CASSFPPGLAGSSSYNEQFF.

The J gene is TRBJ2-2, the V gene TRBV2; 10 bases are a match to TRBD2. The CDR3 spans 16 residues. The V gene's germline CDR1 is SNHLY and CDR2 FYNNEI. Germline trimming cut 4 bases from V and 1 base from J; bases unmatched to any gene: 3. The CDR3 loop is CASSGRTSGNTGELFF. CDR3 in DNA: TGTGCCAGCAGTGGGCGGACTAGCGGGAACACCGGGGAGCTGTTTTTT.

The rearrangement uses TRBV15 and TRBJ2-5; perhaps D is TRBD1 or TRBD2 (5 bases each). V was pared by 0 bases and J by 4 bases, with 12 bases between. From germline, CDR1 is LNHNV and CDR2 YYDKDF (reference sequence). The CDR3 is 15 residues long. CDR3 in DNA: TGTGCCACCAGCAGAGATCGGGGCCTAGGAGAGACCCAGTACTTC. Translating gives CATSRDRGLGETQYF.

The chain is built from TRBV12-3 or TRBV12-4 and TRBJ2-1; 13 nucleotides line up with TRBD2. The CDR3 covers 16 residues. V was clipped by 1 base and J by 9 bases; unmatched bases: 6. CDR3 protein: CASSLGLAGGPIEQFF. CDR3 in DNA: TGTGCCAGCAGTTTAGGACTAGCGGGAGGCCCTATTGAGCAGTTCTTC.

The table lists this clonotype with a few counts. The CDR3 bases are TGTGCCAGCAGCTCCCGACGGGCCGGCGAGCAGTACTTC. It yields the protein CASSSRRAGEQYF. V gene TRBV3-1 combines with J gene TRBJ2-7; no reliable D call. CDR3 length: 13 amino acids. Trimming took off 5 bases at V and 6 bases at J, with 14 bases between the two ends. In germline, CDR1 is LGHDT, CDR2 YNNKEL (reference sequence).

On this clonotype: Sequence at one end of the junction differs from germline and may be a read error. The rearrangement joins TRBV12-3 or TRBV12-4 to TRBJ2-1; 10 positions match TRBD2. The CDR3 is 16 amino acids. This chain's CDR3 is CASRASGGTFHNEEFF. CDR3 coding DNA: TGTGCCAGCAGGGCTAGCGGGGGAACTTTCCACAATGAGGAGTTCTTC.

The rearrangement links TRBV4-3 to TRBJ2-2; 8 bases are a match to TRBD2. The V gene's germline CDR1 is LGHNA and CDR2 YSLEER. There are 17 residues in the CDR3. The V and J ends lost 4 bases and 3 bases, in that order; junction bases with no gene match: 10. CDR3 region: CASSRGSGMPHTGELFF. The CDR3 nucleotides are TGCGCCAGCAGCCGGGGTAGCGGGATGCCCCACACCGGGGAGCTGTTTTTT.